This T cell receptor (beta chain) was identified during a study of blood T cells in healthy people across ages. Findings of the study overall: Unknown donor CMV status possibly confounded expanded clonotype changes. The long-lived group displayed more naive CD4+ cells, plus higher diversity, than the aged donors did.

It was with a sample-barcoded 5' primer and a J-beta primer mix that a second PCR of roughly 6 to 12 cycles was run. TCRdb re-called the 5' RACE reads through MiXCR, storing one row per CDR3 protein. Of about a million distinct CDR3 sequences listed, about two fifths were seen once; the top ten hold about 12%. Every sample had a minimum of 7 million PBMCs isolated. This clonotype turned up a few times. Its antigen remains unknown. This clonotype originated in a man aged 18 to 29 in good health. Sequenced sample: blood.

The CDR3 DNA sequence: TGTGCCATCAGTGTTTGGGGGGGGATCTCCTACAATGAGCAGTACTTC. It specifies CAISVWGGISYNEQYF. This chain links TRBV10-3 with TRBJ2-1; 7 nucleotides agree with TRBD2. The J call is uncertain, as TRBJ2-7 better fits the DNA end. Looked up from germline, CDR1 is ENHRY and CDR2 is SYGVKD. The CDR3 is made up of 16 amino acids.